These 23 T cell receptor beta chains originate from one sample sequenced in a study of human T cells and chemical hapten exposure listed by TCRdb under 2021. The time point label, as the study defines it: patch test 1, 2 weeks after DPC sensitization. The sample's treatment or condition, from its label and the paper: therapeutic diphenylcyclopropenone sensitization with weekly scalp DPC. The library was generated by RACE. TCRdb shows the sequencer as NextSeq 500. Starting from the raw public reads, TCRdb applied fastp trimming at Q25, assembled clones with MiXCR and retained in-frame beta chains. Rows are combined by CDR3 protein, so each entry shows the most common genes and DNA. The sample table shows nearly 350,000 distinct CDR3 sequences, and roughly 6.9% are seen once. The ten top clones hold roughly 8% of the sample. Sample: whole blood, taken in connection with sensitization to the hapten diphenylcyclopropenone (DPC). The source of these receptors is a woman between 18 and 29 years old with alopecia areata. Some clones in this sample may be carry-over from other donors' samples.

In its sample, this clonotype was seen many times. The chain combines TRBV20-1 with TRBJ1-2; TRBD1 agrees at 7 bases. Germline CDR1 DFQATT, CDR2 SNEGSKA (reference sequence). This CDR3 spans 16 amino acids. V lost 0 bases, J lost 4 bases, and 11 bases stayed unmatched. DNA for the CDR3: TGCAGTGCTAGAGATCCCACGGGACAGCCGAGCTATGGCTACACCTTC. This gives the protein CSARDPTGQPSYGYTF.

Written as DNA, the CDR3 is TGTGCCAGCAGTTACTCCTGGACAGGGATGAACACTGAAGCTTTCTTT. Its protein is CASSYSWTGMNTEAFF. The V call is TRBV6-5, the J call TRBJ1-1; 8 bases line up with TRBD1. With 0 bases clipped from V and 0 bases from J, the junction kept 3 bases outside the gene matches. This CDR3 has 16 amino acids. Germline V gives CDR1 MNHEY, CDR2 SVGAGI.

The table lists this clonotype with a few counts. This chain connects TRBV6-2 or TRBV6-3 to TRBJ2-2, with TRBD2 identical over 9 bases. Germline V gene data show CDR1 as MNHEY and CDR2 as SVGEGT. J lost 2 bases, V lost 3 bases, and 7 bases had no gene match. This CDR3 has 17 amino acids. The DNA for the CDR3 is TGTGCCAGCAGTTATGTAGCGGGGGTTATAAACACCGGGGAGCTGTTTTTT. Translated, it gives CASSYVAGVINTGELFF.

The chain links TRBV7-3 to TRBJ1-1, with 8 bases aligning to TRBD1. The V gene end was trimmed by 4 bases and the J gene end by 3 bases; junction bases not matched to a gene: 4. Germline assignment: CDR1 SGHTA and CDR2 FQGTGA. The CDR3 loop spans 14 amino acids. The CDR3 loop is CASSSGQGHTEAFF. DNA for the CDR3: TGTGCCAGCAGCTCAGGACAGGGACACACTGAAGCTTTCTTT.

This clonotype was counted ten times or more. The chain is built from TRBV20-1 and TRBJ1-5, with a possible D match to TRBD1 (5 bases). CDR1 DFQATT and CDR2 SNEGSKA come from the germline V gene (reference sequence). The CDR3 has 14 residues. V lost 3 bases and J 4 bases, leaving 13 bases between the germline ends. The CDR3 DNA follows: TGCAGTGCTAGTGGGACCGAAGGGAATCAGCCCCAGCATTTT. Protein product: CSASGTEGNQPQHF.

This chain uses TRBV29-1 with TRBJ1-2, with a possible D match to TRBD1 (6 bases). Germline V lookup: CDR1 SQVTM, CDR2 ANQGSEA. CDR3 size: 13 residues. The germline V and J ends were trimmed by 3 bases and 3 bases, with 11 bases remaining between them. CDR3 nucleotides: TGCAGCGTTGAGGGGGCGGCGGACTATGGCTACACCTTC. Its translation is CSVEGAADYGYTF.

This clonotype was seen many times. The rearrangement uses TRBV6-5 and TRBJ1-5, with 9 bases identical to TRBD1. The CDR3 runs to 15 residues. Germline V gives CDR1 MNHEY, CDR2 SVGAGI. The V segment lost 2 bases and the J segment 4 bases; nucleotides outside the gene matches: 3. CDR3 DNA: TGTGCCAGCAGTTACACCGGGACAGGGAATCAGCCCCAGCATTTT. Its translation is CASSYTGTGNQPQHF.

V is TRBV7-2 and J is TRBJ1-2; no reliable D call. CDR1 is SGHTA and CDR2 is FQGNSA in the germline V gene. This CDR3 spans 15 amino acids. The germline V and J ends were trimmed by 1 base and 4 bases, with 13 bases remaining between them. The CDR3 loop reads CASSLVGGVTYGYTF. CDR3 DNA sequence: TGTGCCAGCAGCTTAGTAGGTGGAGTTACCTATGGCTACACCTTC. The complete variable domain, with remaining parts taken from reference TRBV7-2 and TRBJ1-2, reads GAGVSQSPSNKVTEKGKDVELRCDPISGHTALYWYRQSLGQGLEFLIYFQGNSAPDKSGLPSDRFSAERTGGSVSTLTIQRTQQEDSAVYLCASSLVGGVTYGYTFGSGTRLTVV.

This clonotype was seen a handful of times. The chain has TRBV6-2 or TRBV6-3 and TRBJ2-5; possibly TRBD1 for D (5 bases). The CDR3 is 15 residues long. V gave up 2 bases and J gave up 1 base, with 11 bases separating them. Germline V gene sequence: CDR1 MNHEY, CDR2 SVGEGT. CDR3: CASSYEGAIQETQYF. DNA of the CDR3: TGTGCCAGCAGTTACGAAGGGGCGATCCAAGAGACCCAGTACTTC.

This chain joins TRBV25-1 and TRBJ1-2; 9 nucleotides match TRBD1. Germline V gene data show CDR1 as MGHDK and CDR2 as SYGVNS. Trimming took 4 bases from V and 7 from J; bases not matched to a gene: 10. This CDR3 is built from 15 residues. This chain's CDR3 is CASSVPGQGLGGYTF. For the CDR3, the DNA is TGTGCCAGCAGTGTCCCGGGACAGGGTTTAGGTGGCTACACCTTC.

There are many counts of this clonotype. For the CDR3, the DNA is TGCAGCGCGCGACAGGGTAGCACAGATACGCAGTATTTT. Translating it yields CSARQGSTDTQYF. This chain uses TRBV29-1 with TRBJ2-3; TRBD1 aligns across 7 bases. Germline CDR1 is SQVTM and CDR2 is ANQGSEA. The CDR3 is made up of 13 amino acids. Trimming cost V 7 bases and J 0 bases; bases outside gene matches: 4.

This clonotype was detected a few times. The chain links TRBV29-1 to TRBJ2-1; 7 bases are shared with TRBD1. CDR1 is SQVTM and CDR2 is ANQGSEA in the germline V gene. J lost 5 bases, V lost 7 bases, and 2 bases had no gene match. This CDR3 is 11 amino acids long. The CDR3 here is CSAGTDNEQFF. Here the CDR3 DNA reads TGCAGCGCCGGGACAGACAATGAGCAGTTCTTC.

The sample holds many counts of this clonotype. The chain combines TRBV28 with TRBJ2-6; 8 nucleotides agree with TRBD1. Germline lookup yields CDR1 MDHEN and CDR2 SYDVKM. The CDR3 extends over 18 amino acids. J lost 2 bases, V lost 5 bases, and 11 bases had no gene match. CDR3 DNA: TGTGCCAGCAGTACCTGGACAGGGACGTCGGCTGGGGCCAACGTCCTGACTTTC. Protein sequence: CASSTWTGTSAGANVLTF. The whole variable domain, remainder taken from reference TRBV28 and TRBJ2-6, is DVKVTQSSRYLVKRTGEKVFLECVQDMDHENMFWYRQDPGLGLRLIYFSYDVKMKEKGDIPEGYSVSREKKERFSLILESASTNQTSMYLCASSTWTGTSAGANVLTFGAGSRLTVL.

This clonotype has ten or more counts. The chain combines TRBV24-1 with TRBJ2-2; D is uncertain. The CDR3 has 15 residues. V dropped 1 base and J dropped 1 base, with 6 bases sitting between them. CDR1 and CDR2 from the germline V gene are KGHDR and SFDVKD. CDR3 amino acids: CATSDFRRNTGELFF. Written as DNA, the CDR3 is TGTGCCACCAGTGATTTTAGGCGGAACACCGGGGAGCTGTTTTTT.

This clonotype was recorded at least ten times. The genes are TRBV28 and TRBJ2-2, with TRBD2 matching 7 bases. CDR3 length equals 15 residues. The junction had 5 bases not matched to a gene; V was cut back by 1 base and J by 6 bases. Germline V CDR1 and CDR2: MDHEN, SYDVKM. The CDR3 DNA sequence: TGTGCCAGCAGTTTATCTACTAGCGACTCCGGGGAGCTGTTTTTT. It translates to CASSLSTSDSGELFF.

This clonotype has ten or more counts. The chain employs TRBV29-1 and TRBJ1-1; D unclear. Germline lookup yields CDR1 SQVTM and CDR2 ANQGSEA. The CDR3 runs 12 residues. V was pared by 1 base and J by 11 bases, with 14 bases between. The CDR3 loop is CSVEAAADDAFF. The CDR3, as DNA: TGCAGCGTTGAAGCGGCGGCGGACGACGCTTTCTTT.

V is TRBV7-2 and J is TRBJ2-3; 9 positions agree with TRBD1. The CDR3 covers 15 residues. Losses at the gene ends were 6 bases for V and 5 bases for J; bases not matched to a gene: 9. Germline V gene lookup returns CDR1 SGHTA and CDR2 FQGNSA. CDR3 protein: CASRTGTGSRDTQYF. CDR3 DNA sequence: TGTGCCAGCAGGACCGGGACAGGGAGTAGAGATACGCAGTATTTT. Variable domain in full (rest from reference TRBV7-2 and TRBJ2-3): GAGVSQSPSNKVTEKGKDVELRCDPISGHTALYWYRQSLGQGLEFLIYFQGNSAPDKSGLPSDRFSAERTGGSVSTLTIQRTQQEDSAVYLCASRTGTGSRDTQYFGPGTRLTVL.

This clonotype was counted only a few times. This sequence joins TRBV29-1 and TRBJ1-1, with 7 bases that match TRBD1. The CDR3 runs to 14 residues. Per germline, CDR1 SQVTM and CDR2 ANQGSEA. Unmatched junction bases numbered 7, after V lost 1 base and J lost 5 bases. The DNA of the CDR3 is TGCAGCGTTGAAGGGGCAGGGGGGAAAACTGAAGCTTTCTTT. Encoded protein: CSVEGAGGKTEAFF.

The chain carries TRBV20-1 and TRBJ2-3; TRBD2 agrees at 9 bases. CDR1 is DFQATT and CDR2 is SNEGSKA in the germline V gene (reference sequence). The ends lost 6 bases at V and 2 bases at J; junction bases unmatched: 12. CDR3 length: 16 amino acids. The CDR3 region is CSAKAPSGANTDTQYF. DNA of the CDR3: TGCAGTGCCAAGGCCCCTAGCGGGGCTAACACAGATACGCAGTATTTT.

The J gene is TRBJ1-1, the V gene TRBV6-2 or TRBV6-3; D not certain. Between the trimmed V and J ends, which lost 2 bases and 4 bases, there was a span of 17 bases. The CDR3 totals 16 residues. CDR1 and CDR2 from the germline V gene are MNHEY and SVGEGT. The CDR3 DNA sequence: TGTGCCAGCAGTTACCGCCCGGACGTGTACGTCACTGAAGCTTTCTTT. This translates into CASSYRPDVYVTEAFF.

This clonotype was detected ten times or more. The chain employs TRBV29-1 and TRBJ2-7; TRBD1 aligns across 10 bases. Trimming took 3 bases from V and 1 from J; bases not matched to a gene: 9. This CDR3 has 16 amino acids. From germline, CDR1 is SQVTM and CDR2 ANQGSEA. The DNA of the CDR3 is TGCAGCGTTGATGCGTCTACGGGACAGGGGTCCTACGAGCAGTACTTC. The encoded protein is CSVDASTGQGSYEQYF.

This clonotype was counted only a few times. This rearrangement joins TRBV13 to TRBJ2-2, with D perhaps assigned TRBD1 or TRBD2 (5 bases each). The length of the CDR3 is 16 residues. Germline V gives CDR1 PRHDT, CDR2 FYEKMQ (reference sequence). Trimming left V 8 bases short and J 7 bases short, with 23 bases between. The CDR3 nucleotides are TGTGCCAGCCGAAACGCAGGGAGTTCTGGTGGCGGGGAGCTGTTTTTT. It yields the protein CASRNAGSSGGGELFF.

There are a few counts of this clonotype. The rearrangement uses TRBV12-3 or TRBV12-4 and TRBJ2-3, with 7 bases matching TRBD2. There are 17 residues in the CDR3. V was clipped by 4 bases and J by 2 bases; unmatched bases: 12. CDR3 bases: TGTGCCAGCAGTTCGCCGGGGCGGGGGACTTACACAGATACGCAGTATTTT. Translating gives CASSSPGRGTYTDTQYF.